What follows are 11 T cell receptor beta chains derived from one specimen sequenced in a study of cytomegalovirus exposure and HLA in healthy donors. Use of 60 Vbeta and 13 Jbeta primers characterized the PCR. Assay: immunoSEQ multiplex PCR; the TCRdb copy retains only in-frame clones and omits some. The sample consists of about 150,000 clones, over 65% of them appearing once. Sequenced: PBMCs. The receptor source for this set is a woman between 40 and 55 years old in good health and CMV-seronegative.

V gene TRBV29-1 combines with J gene TRBJ2-7; no definite D call. Deletions cut 6 bases from V and 7 bases from J, with 22 bases between. The CDR3 loop spans 14 amino acids. Germline V gene data show CDR1 as SQVTM and CDR2 as ANQGSEA. The CDR3 DNA is TGCAGCGTCGTATTCGACACCATTCTCATGGAGCAGTACTTC. Translated, it gives CSVVFDTILMEQYF.

The V gene is TRBV18, the J gene TRBJ1-1; a possible D gene is TRBD1 (6 bases). V dropped 2 bases and J dropped 10 bases, with 20 bases sitting between them. The CDR3 is 15 amino acids. Germline CDR1 reads KGHSH; CDR2 reads LQKENI. This CDR3 is CASSPRSAGEGAAFF. The CDR3 DNA reads TGTGCCAGCTCACCAAGATCGGCAGGGGAAGGTGCAGCTTTCTTT.

The V and J genes are TRBV6-5 and TRBJ1-1; D may be TRBD1 (6 bases). The CDR3 is 14 amino acids. Deletions cut 2 bases from V and 10 bases from J, with 17 bases between. CDR1 and CDR2 from the germline V gene are MNHEY and SVGAGI. Here the CDR3 DNA reads TGTGCCAGCAGTTACCGACAGGCGGAACGAGGAGCTTTCTTT. This codes for CASSYRQAERGAFF.

The chain has TRBV9 and TRBJ2-3, with a weak D call TRBD1 (5 bases). V was cut by 0 bases and J by 0 bases, with 8 bases left in between. CDR3 size: 15 residues. Germline lookup yields CDR1 SGDLS and CDR2 YYNGEE. This CDR3 reads CASSVVAGSTDTQYF. In nucleotides, the CDR3 is TGTGCCAGCAGCGTAGTAGCAGGGAGCACAGATACGCAGTATTTT.

This clone was seen a few times. The rearrangement uses TRBV29-1 and TRBJ2-3, with 9 bases that match TRBD1. Germline V gives CDR1 SQVTM, CDR2 ANQGSEA. V shed 6 bases and J 5 bases; nucleotides not matched to a gene: 9. The CDR3 contains 14 residues. CDR3 nucleotide sequence: TGCAGCGTAGTTACCAGACAGGGGGGAGATACGCAGTATTTT. It encodes CSVVTRQGGDTQYF.

This rearrangement joins TRBV28 to TRBJ1-3; 8 bases agree with TRBD1. This CDR3 has 16 amino acids. Germline CDR1 is MDHEN and CDR2 is SYDVKM. J gave up 1 base and V 6 bases, and 8 bases lay outside the gene matches. As DNA, the CDR3 is TGTGCCAGCAGATCCCCAGGGGGCTGGTCTGGAAACACCATATATTTT. Its protein is CASRSPGGWSGNTIYF.

The chain uses TRBV28 and TRBJ1-6; 8 nucleotides line up with TRBD1. From germline, CDR1 is MDHEN and CDR2 SYDVKM. The CDR3 runs 16 residues. V lost 7 bases to trimming and J lost 4 bases; unmatched junction nucleotides: 9. CDR3 DNA: TGTGCCAGCACCGCGGACAGGGCGGGTTATAATTCACCCCTCCACTTT. Protein: CASTADRAGYNSPLHF.

This clone appeared a few times. The chain combines TRBV10-3 with TRBJ2-1; the D gene is possibly TRBD1 (6 bases). Trimming cost V 6 bases and J 10 bases, with 16 bases left between them. CDR3 size: 13 residues. Germline lookup yields CDR1 ENHRY and CDR2 SYGVKD. The CDR3 here is CAIRNTGSLEQFF. CDR3 DNA: TGTGCCATCAGGAACACAGGGAGCCTAGAGCAGTTCTTC.

A few counts support this clone. The chain has TRBV9 and TRBJ2-7; 7 bases agree with TRBD2. The CDR3 is 14 amino acids. CDR1 and CDR2 (germline): SGDLS, YYNGEE. V gave up 0 bases and J gave up 6 bases; unmatched junction bases: 6. The CDR3 nucleotides read TGTGCCAGCAGCGTAGGTTGGTTAGCGGGCGAGCAGTACTTC. This gives the protein CASSVGWLAGEQYF.

This chain joins TRBV4-1 and TRBJ2-1, with D uncertain. V lost 4 bases and J lost 1, with 11 bases in between. This CDR3 has 15 residues. CDR1 and CDR2 (germline): MGHRA, YSYEKL. CDR3 DNA sequence: TGCGCCAGCAGCCTAGACCCCGAGTCCTACAATGAGCAGTTCTTC. Translated: CASSLDPESYNEQFF.

The chain couples TRBV28 to TRBJ1-1; D unclear. CDR1 MDHEN and CDR2 SYDVKM come from the germline V gene. The CDR3 sequence is 16 residues long. V was pared by 2 bases and J by 1 base, with 14 bases between. CDR3 region: CASSLGKQFTNTEAFF. The DNA for the CDR3 is TGTGCCAGCAGTTTAGGCAAACAGTTTACGAACACTGAAGCTTTCTTT.